The 20 T cell receptor beta chains presented below share a single source sample, sequenced in a study of cytotoxic CD8 clonotypes in ibrutinib-treated CLL. The table came from immunoSEQ multiplex PCR; TCRdb's copy has only in-frame clones and leaves some out. The sample includes some 300,000 clones, almost 80% of them seen just once. This specimen consisted of PBMCs, obtained before ibrutinib treatment. These receptors originate from a human donor with chronic lymphocytic leukemia.

This chain connects TRBV27 to TRBJ2-5, with 11 positions matching TRBD1. Trimming at V came to 5 bases and at J to 1 base, leaving 0 bases not matched to a gene. The CDR3 runs 14 residues. Germline V gene sequence: CDR1 MNHEY, CDR2 SMNVEV (reference sequence). CDR3 protein: CASSGTGGQETQYF. CDR3 DNA sequence: TGTGCCAGCAGTGGGACAGGGGGCCAAGAGACCCAGTACTTC.

The CDR3: CASSLGLSGSKNQPQHF. The DNA of the CDR3 is TGTGCCAGCAGCTTAGGATTGTCGGGATCCAAAAATCAGCCCCAGCATTTT. The gene calls are TRBV7-8 and TRBJ1-5; D call uncertain. CDR3 size: 17 residues. Looked up from germline, CDR1 is SGHVS and CDR2 is FQNEAQ. V lost 1 base to trimming and J lost 4 bases, with 17 bases between them.

This clone was recorded a few times. The genes are TRBV7-9 and TRBJ1-4, with 10 bases matching TRBD1. The germline gives CDR1 SEHNR, CDR2 FQNEAQ (reference sequence). The J segment lost 8 bases and the V segment lost 2 bases, leaving 11 bases of the junction unmatched. The CDR3 has 17 amino acids. The CDR3 loop is CASSLNKGQGSLEKLFF. The CDR3 coding sequence is TGTGCCAGCAGCTTAAATAAGGGACAGGGGTCCCTCGAAAAACTGTTTTTT.

The chain couples TRBV14 to TRBJ1-2, with D possibly being TRBD1 (5 bases). CDR3 length equals 13 residues. V dropped 0 bases and J dropped 8 bases, with 10 bases sitting between them. Looked up from germline, CDR1 is SGHDN and CDR2 is FVKESK. CDR3 loop: CASSQEIGTGYTF. The CDR3 coding sequence is TGTGCCAGCAGCCAAGAGATCGGGACGGGCTACACCTTC.

This clone has a handful of counts. The chain joins TRBV4-3 to TRBJ1-2, with 10 nucleotides matching TRBD1. The germline V gene encodes CDR1 LGHNA and CDR2 YSLEER. The CDR3 loop spans 16 amino acids. Unmatched junction bases numbered 9, after V lost 3 bases and J lost 5 bases. The CDR3 here is CASSHSWTGGLYGYTF. The DNA for the CDR3 is TGCGCCAGCAGCCACTCATGGACAGGGGGTTTGTATGGCTACACCTTC.

The chain couples TRBV28 to TRBJ1-2; TRBD1 is a possible D gene (5 bases). V lost 7 bases to trimming and J lost 0 bases, with 12 bases between them. Germline assignment: CDR1 MDHEN and CDR2 SYDVKM. The CDR3 is 14 residues long. In DNA, the CDR3 is TGTGCCAGCATTACAGGACCTGCTAACTATGGCTACACCTTC. Encoded protein: CASITGPANYGYTF.

CDR3: CASSRQVNTEAFF. The CDR3 coding sequence is TGTGCCAGTAGTAGACAGGTAAACACTGAAGCTTTCTTT. The chain employs TRBV19 and TRBJ1-1, with D possibly being TRBD1 (6 bases). Germline V gene sequence: CDR1 LNHDA, CDR2 SQIVND (reference sequence). Trimming removed 4 bases from V and 2 bases from J, with 8 bases in between. The CDR3 is 13 amino acids.

J is TRBJ1-1 and V is TRBV2; unclear D gene. The germline V gene encodes CDR1 SNHLY and CDR2 FYNNEI. Trimming stripped 7 bases from V and 1 base from J, with 10 bases between. The CDR3 has 13 residues. CDR3 in amino acids: CASTPTRNTEAFF. CDR3 coding DNA: TGTGCCAGCACGCCCACCCGGAACACTGAAGCTTTCTTT.

This clone has more than one count but fewer than ten. The gene calls are TRBV5-1 and TRBJ2-1; D unresolved. The CDR3 runs 13 residues. Germline assignment: CDR1 SGHRS and CDR2 YFSETQ. The V end was cut by 6 bases, the J end by 5 bases, with 12 bases between. CDR3 sequence reads: CASKPDGNNEQFF. The DNA of the CDR3 is TGCGCCAGCAAGCCGGACGGTAACAATGAGCAGTTCTTC.

The chain uses TRBV30 and TRBJ1-1, with no clear D. This CDR3 contains 13 residues. Per germline, CDR1 GTSNPN and CDR2 SVGIG (reference sequence). Trimming shortened V by 3 bases and J by 1 base, and 9 bases separated the two germline ends. CDR3 DNA: TGTGCCTGGAGGCGGCTGGGGAACACTGAAGCTTTCTTT. It encodes CAWRRLGNTEAFF.

This clone has only one observation. The chain joins TRBV20-1 to TRBJ1-3; D remains ambiguous. Germline V gene lookup returns CDR1 DFQATT and CDR2 SNEGSKA (reference sequence). The CDR3 is 11 amino acids. V lost 7 bases and J lost 3, with 7 bases in between. CDR3 sequence: CSGTIGNTIYF. As DNA, the CDR3 is TGCAGTGGCACAATTGGAAACACCATATATTTT.

The V call is TRBV29-1, the J call TRBJ1-1; D might be TRBD1 (5 bases). V shed 7 bases and J shed 4 bases, with 19 bases lying between them. CDR3 length: 14 amino acids. CDR1 is SQVTM and CDR2 is ANQGSEA in the germline V gene. The CDR3 region is CSAQGAAGGTEAFF. In DNA form, the CDR3 reads TGCAGCGCTCAGGGTGCCGCGGGAGGCACTGAAGCTTTCTTT.

This clone was counted once. V gene TRBV7-8 combines with J gene TRBJ1-2, with D hard to call. V was trimmed by 0 bases and J by 4 bases, leaving 12 bases between them. From germline, CDR1 is SGHVS and CDR2 FQNEAQ. The CDR3 sequence is 15 residues long. DNA for the CDR3: TGTGCCAGCAGCTTAGCCCGAACTGTGGGCTATGGCTACACCTTC. It yields the protein CASSLARTVGYGYTF.

CDR3 protein: CSAGFPAQYF. The DNA for the CDR3 is TGCAGTGCTGGATTCCCCGCACAGTACTTC. The rearrangement links TRBV20-1 to TRBJ2-7; D remains unclear. V lost 5 bases and J 10 bases, leaving 12 bases between the germline ends. The CDR3 extends over 10 amino acids. The germline V gene has CDR1 DFQATT and CDR2 SNEGSKA (reference sequence).

This clone appeared a few times. The genes are TRBV5-1 and TRBJ2-4; D is ambiguous. CDR1 is SGHRS and CDR2 is YFSETQ in the germline V gene. This CDR3 comprises 15 residues. Trimming pared 5 bases from V and 0 bases from J, leaving 12 bases between. CDR3 nucleotides: TGCGCCAGCAGTCCTGATGGGATAGCCAAAAACATTCAGTACTTC. It translates to CASSPDGIAKNIQYF.

The chain recombines TRBV5-6 with TRBJ1-1; 12 bases are shared with TRBD1. The junction had 9 bases not matched to a gene; V was cut back by 3 bases and J by 9 bases. This CDR3 is 15 amino acids long. CDR1 is SGHDT, CDR2 YYEEEE, per germline. The CDR3 sequence: CASSYRDRGRGQAFF. For the CDR3, the DNA is TGTGCCAGCAGCTACCGGGACAGGGGGCGCGGACAAGCTTTCTTT.

This clone appeared a few times. DNA of the CDR3: TGTGCTAGTGGTCCGGACAGTACAGTGTTCCGCGAGCAGTACTTC. Amino acids: CASGPDSTVFREQYF. V and J are TRBV12-5 and TRBJ2-7; a possible D gene is TRBD1 (6 bases). The V gene's germline CDR1 is LGHNT and CDR2 FRNRAP. With 5 bases removed from V and 6 bases from J, the gap between germline ends came to 20 bases. The CDR3 length is 15 residues.

For the CDR3, the DNA is TGTGCCAGCAGACTGACAGTCGACGAGCAGTACTTC. Residues: CASRLTVDEQYF. The chain uses TRBV6-1 and TRBJ2-7; D may be TRBD1 (5 bases). CDR3 length: 12 residues. V dropped 6 bases and J dropped 5 bases, with 11 bases sitting between them. Germline V gene sequence: CDR1 MNHNS, CDR2 SASEGT.

This chain connects TRBV5-5 to TRBJ1-2; D gene ambiguous. The germline V gene has CDR1 SGHKS and CDR2 YYEKEE (reference sequence). V was trimmed by 5 bases and J by 3 bases, leaving 8 bases between them. There are 12 residues in the CDR3. CDR3 nucleotide sequence: TGTGCCAGCAGGAGGGAGGACTATGGCTACACCTTC. Translating it yields CASRREDYGYTF.

V usage is TRBV9 and J usage is TRBJ1-4; unclear D gene. The CDR3 sequence is 15 residues long. V was cut by 3 bases and J by 4 bases, with 13 bases left in between. Germline CDR1 reads SGDLS; CDR2 reads YYNGEE. The CDR3 spells CASSGASGYNEKLFF. CDR3 DNA sequence: TGTGCCAGCAGCGGTGCATCGGGTTATAATGAAAAACTGTTTTTT.